These 20 T cell receptor beta chains share one sample of origin, sequenced in a study of cytomegalovirus exposure and HLA in healthy donors. Both 60 Vbeta primers and 13 Jbeta primers went into the PCR. Profiling relied on immunoSEQ multiplex PCR, and the TCRdb table lists in-frame clones only, not all of them. The top ten hold approximately 4.8% of the sample, which has about 160,000 clones, roughly 80% seen once. Sequencing was done on a sample of PBMCs. Source of these receptors: a man aged 30-40 years in good health and CMV-seronegative.

CDR3 residues: CASSAGHPDNYGYTF. CDR3 nucleotides: TGTGCCAGCAGCGCTGGACACCCAGATAACTATGGCTACACCTTC. The chain uses TRBV9 and TRBJ1-2, with D possibly TRBD1 on 5 matching bases. Trimming pared 3 bases from V and 1 base from J, leaving 13 bases between. Germline values: CDR1 SGDLS, CDR2 YYNGEE. This CDR3 has 15 residues.

This chain joins TRBV27 and TRBJ1-2; D call uncertain. The V end lost 2 bases, the J end lost 5 bases, and 15 bases lay between the germline ends. Germline assignment: CDR1 MNHEY and CDR2 SMNVEV (reference sequence). The length of the CDR3 is 15 residues. The CDR3 sequence: CASSLNFGSSYGYTF. Here the CDR3 DNA reads TGTGCCAGCAGTTTAAACTTCGGGTCGTCATATGGCTACACCTTC.

This clone was found once. This rearrangement joins TRBV18 to TRBJ1-1, with 10 nucleotides matching TRBD1. In germline, CDR1 is KGHSH, CDR2 LQKENI. The CDR3 extends over 15 amino acids. The V segment lost 3 bases and the J segment 3 bases; nucleotides outside the gene matches: 4. In DNA form, the CDR3 reads TGTGCCAGCTCACCCGAGACAGGGGGCCACACTGAAGCTTTCTTT. As protein: CASSPETGGHTEAFF.

This chain links TRBV30 with TRBJ1-4, with D tentatively TRBD1 (6 bases). Germline V gene data show CDR1 as GTSNPN and CDR2 as SVGIG (reference sequence). With 7 bases removed from V and 10 bases from J, the gap between germline ends came to 22 bases. The CDR3 is 14 amino acids. In nucleotides, the CDR3 is TGTGCCTTCGAAGTTCCAGGGGAGACAGCAAAACTGTTTTTT. Translated: CAFEVPGETAKLFF.

The chain joins TRBV29-1 to TRBJ2-1; D perhaps matches TRBD2 (6 bases). There are 18 residues in the CDR3. Germline V lookup: CDR1 SQVTM, CDR2 ANQGSEA. Trimming shortened V by 4 bases and J by 7 bases, and 29 bases separated the two germline ends. The CDR3 DNA is TGCAGCGTTGGTGGACAACCGGGACTTTCCCCTGTTGGGAATGAGCAGTTCTTC. It translates to CSVGGQPGLSPVGNEQFF.

The J gene is TRBJ1-2, the V gene TRBV5-6, with D possibly being TRBD1 (6 bases). Trimming removed 0 bases from V and 3 bases from J, with 15 bases in between. The CDR3 totals 16 residues. The V gene's germline CDR1 is SGHDT and CDR2 YYEEEE. Here the CDR3 reads CASSLDRATFDYGYTF. In DNA, the CDR3 is TGTGCCAGCAGCTTGGACAGGGCGACCTTTGACTATGGCTACACCTTC.

This chain links TRBV7-2 with TRBJ2-7, with 9 bases matching TRBD1. Looked up from germline, CDR1 is SGHTA and CDR2 is FQGNSA. CDR3 size: 16 residues. V shed 5 bases and J 0 bases; nucleotides not matched to a gene: 8. The CDR3 DNA reads as TGTGCCAGCAGCGGGCGGACAGGGGTGAGCTCCTACGAGCAGTACTTC. This sequence encodes CASSGRTGVSSYEQYF.

The rearrangement joins TRBV10-1 to TRBJ2-3, with 11 positions matching TRBD2. J lost 5 bases, V lost 8 bases, and 15 bases had no gene match. Germline lookup yields CDR1 WNHNN and CDR2 SYGVQD (reference sequence). There are 17 residues in the CDR3. The CDR3 spells CASSFSGRALGRDTQYF. CDR3 bases: TGCGCCAGCTCTTTTAGCGGGAGGGCCCTCGGAAGAGATACGCAGTATTTT.

The chain couples TRBV30 to TRBJ1-6, with D possibly being TRBD1 (5 bases). The CDR3 length is 15 residues. The V end lost 4 bases, the J end lost 8 bases, and 18 bases lay between the germline ends. Germline V gives CDR1 GTSNPN, CDR2 SVGIG (reference sequence). The CDR3 protein is CAWKKGIIRDSPLHF. CDR3 bases: TGTGCCTGGAAAAAGGGGATAATCAGGGATTCACCCCTCCACTTT. Looking up the rest from reference TRBV30 and TRBJ1-6 gives the full variable domain: SQTIHQWPATLVQPVGSPLSLECTVEGTSNPNLYWYRQAAGRGLQLLFYSVGIGQISSEVPQNLSASRPQDRQFILSSKKLLLSDSGFYLCAWKKGIIRDSPLHFGNGTRLTVT.

The gene calls are TRBV18 and TRBJ2-4, with a weak D call TRBD1 (5 bases). V shed 4 bases and J shed 9 bases, with 7 bases lying between them. The CDR3 is 11 residues long. CDR1 KGHSH and CDR2 LQKENI come from the germline V gene. In DNA form, the CDR3 reads TGTGCCAGCTCACAGCAGGGCATTCAGTACTTC. This codes for CASSQQGIQYF.

This sequence joins TRBV5-6 and TRBJ2-7; no clear D gene. V was trimmed by 1 base and J by 2 bases, leaving 7 bases between them. Germline loops: CDR1 SGHDT, CDR2 YYEEEE. The CDR3 runs to 13 residues. This chain's CDR3 is CASSLREAYEQYF. In DNA form, the CDR3 reads TGTGCCAGCAGCTTGAGAGAGGCCTACGAGCAGTACTTC. Complete variable domain (other parts from reference TRBV5-6 and TRBJ2-7): DAGVTQSPTHLIKTRGQQVTLRCSPKSGHDTVSWYQQALGQGPQFIFQYYEEEERQRGNFPDRFSGHQFPNYSSELNVNALLLGDSALYLCASSLREAYEQYFGPGTRLTVT.

The chain couples TRBV6-5 to TRBJ2-3, with a possible D match to TRBD1 (6 bases). Trimming left V 7 bases short and J 0 bases short, with 11 bases between. The V gene's germline CDR1 is MNHEY and CDR2 SVGAGI. This CDR3 has 14 amino acids. The chain's CDR3 is CASTYQGSTDTQYF. Written as DNA, the CDR3 is TGTGCCAGCACCTACCAGGGGAGCACAGATACGCAGTATTTT.

The rearrangement links TRBV28 to TRBJ2-1, with 8 bases identical to TRBD1. The CDR3 contains 13 residues. Germline lookup yields CDR1 MDHEN and CDR2 SYDVKM. V shed 6 bases and J 8 bases; nucleotides not matched to a gene: 6. The CDR3 region is CASRPGQGDEQFF. The CDR3 DNA is TGTGCCAGCAGGCCTGGACAGGGTGATGAGCAGTTCTTC.

This clone was recorded a few times. The chain has TRBV5-4 and TRBJ1-4, with D tentatively TRBD1 (5 bases). The CDR3 consists of 14 residues. V lost 3 bases and J 8 bases, leaving 14 bases between the germline ends. CDR1 is SGHNT and CDR2 is YYREEE in the germline V gene (reference sequence). CDR3 sequence reads: CASSSTVSGEKLFF. The CDR3, as DNA: TGTGCCAGCAGCTCGACAGTAAGCGGGGAAAAACTGTTTTTT.

The chain couples TRBV6-1 to TRBJ2-7; D unresolved. The CDR3 has 15 residues. Trimming shortened V by 3 bases and J by 3 bases, and 15 bases separated the two germline ends. The germline gives CDR1 MNHNS, CDR2 SASEGT. The CDR3 DNA is TGTGCCAGCAGTGAGACTCCGAGCCCGGGCTACGAGCAGTACTTC. It yields the protein CASSETPSPGYEQYF.

This clone was recorded a few times. The chain employs TRBV7-4 and TRBJ2-7; no clear D. Germline assignment: CDR1 SGHVT and CDR2 SQSDAQ. The V end lost 5 bases, the J end lost 3 bases, and 8 bases lay between the germline ends. CDR3 length equals 12 residues. The CDR3 region is CASSPDIYEQYF. Here the CDR3 DNA reads TGTGCCAGCAGCCCAGATATCTACGAGCAGTACTTC.

Comments on this clone: Relative to the germline gene, one junction end is altered; a read error may explain this. The gene calls are TRBV7-9 and TRBJ2-7; 7 bases fit TRBD2. The germline CDR1 and CDR2 sequences are SEHNR and FQNEAQ (reference sequence). The CDR3 loop spans 14 amino acids. The CDR3 DNA sequence: TGTGCCAGCAGCTTACCGGGACTACCCTACGGGCAGTACTTC. Translation gives CASSLPGLPYGQYF.

The CDR3 loop reads CASGEGGDQPQHF. The CDR3 DNA reads TGTGCCAGCGGGGAAGGGGGCGATCAGCCCCAGCATTTT. The chain is built from TRBV27 and TRBJ1-5, with 7 bases matching TRBD1. There are 13 residues in the CDR3. The V gene's germline CDR1 is MNHEY and CDR2 SMNVEV (reference sequence). V shed 8 bases, J shed 5 bases, and the junction held 6 bases outside the gene matches.

The chain recombines TRBV4-3 with TRBJ1-6, with D perhaps matching TRBD1 (6 bases). Germline CDR1 and CDR2: LGHNA and YSLEER. Trimming took off 0 bases at V and 7 bases at J, with 7 bases between the two ends. The length of the CDR3 is 14 residues. The chain's CDR3 is CASSQDTGNSPLHF. The CDR3 DNA sequence: TGCGCCAGCAGCCAAGACACAGGGAATTCACCCCTCCACTTT.

This clone was seen a single time. V and J are TRBV19 and TRBJ2-7; a weak D match, TRBD2 (6 bases). The CDR3 consists of 13 residues. Germline V gene data show CDR1 as LNHDA and CDR2 as SQIVND (reference sequence). Trimming removed 5 bases at V and 4 bases at J, with 12 bases between. CDR3 residues: CASSPSAGYEQYF. The CDR3, as DNA: TGTGCCAGTAGTCCTAGCGCCGGTTACGAGCAGTACTTC.